Here is one T cell receptor beta chain with its context. Germline V lookup: CDR1 SGHVS, CDR2 FQNEAQ. The CDR3 runs to 15 residues. The ends were cut back, 5 bases at V and 5 bases at J, with 18 bases in the middle. The sample is drawn from a study of blood T cell repertoires in COVID-19. Overall study: Sample material is recorded as cDNA or gDNA derived from T cells, B-cell-depleted T cells, or PBMCs.

TCRdb's copy holds only in-frame clones and misses some; the assay was immunoSEQ multiplex PCR. This table holds approximately 220,000 clones, approximately 83% found once. The study recruited people aged 18 to 89 years across more than 20 US areas. Categorization into cohorts depended on clinical history that participants reported. Each exposed participant met a COVID-19 case in the 2 weeks preceding study entry. This sequence joins TRBV7-8 and TRBJ1-1; maybe TRBD1 (6 bases). The source is a woman in her forties who had been exposed to COVID-19. The specimen was PBMCs or T cells enriched from blood (not recorded which). CDR3 in amino acids: CASSQVLGGGTEAFF. The CDR3 coding sequence is TGTGCCAGCAGCCAAGTGCTAGGGGGGGGAACTGAAGCTTTCTTT.